This entry describes one TCR beta chain. The antigen is undetermined. The data are from a study of OX40 agonist ivuxolimab in advanced cancers. Study as a whole: A partial response was reached by three patients: one with hepatocellular carcinoma and two with cutaneous melanoma.

V dropped 3 bases and J dropped 1 base, with 6 bases sitting between them. CDR3 size: 13 residues. Germline V CDR1 and CDR2: SGHAT, FQNNGV. Sequencing was performed with immunoSEQ multiplex PCR; in TCRdb, only in-frame clones are kept and a portion is missing. The data hold 18,000 or so clones, with approximately 83% observed a single time. Study observations and caveats: Blood T cells, both CD4+ and CD8+, expanded clonally by week 6 at 0.1 to 3.0 mg/kg.

Patients who had autoimmune disease history or got systemic immunosuppression were left out. The rearrangement joins TRBV11-2 to TRBJ1-1, with D tentatively TRBD1 (5 bases). The specimen comprised CD4+ or CD8+ T cells sorted from blood, sampled in a trial of the OX40 agonist ivuxolimab. This TCR was recovered from an adult with an advanced solid tumor such as melanoma, head and neck, liver or kidney cancer. The CDR3 coding sequence is TGTGCCAGCAGCTTTACAGGGAACACTGAAGCTTTCTTT. Amino acids: CASSFTGNTEAFF.